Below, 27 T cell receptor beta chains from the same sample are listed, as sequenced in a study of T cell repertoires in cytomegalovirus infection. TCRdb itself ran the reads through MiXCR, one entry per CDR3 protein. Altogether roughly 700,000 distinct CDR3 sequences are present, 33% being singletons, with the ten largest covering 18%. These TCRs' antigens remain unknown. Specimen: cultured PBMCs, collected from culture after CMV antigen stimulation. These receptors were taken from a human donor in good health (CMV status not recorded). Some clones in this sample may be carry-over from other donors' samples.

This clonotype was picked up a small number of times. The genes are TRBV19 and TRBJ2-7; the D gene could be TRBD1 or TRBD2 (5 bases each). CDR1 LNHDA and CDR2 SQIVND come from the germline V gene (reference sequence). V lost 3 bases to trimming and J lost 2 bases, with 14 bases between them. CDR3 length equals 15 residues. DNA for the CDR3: TGTGCCAGTAGTATCACCGGGACCGTGGCCTACGAGCAGTACTTC. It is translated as CASSITGTVAYEQYF. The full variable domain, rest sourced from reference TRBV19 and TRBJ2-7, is DGGITQSPKYLFRKEGQNVTLSCEQNLNHDAMYWYRQDPGQGLRLIYYSQIVNDFQKGDIAEGYSVSREKKESFPLTVTSAQKNPTAFYLCASSITGTVAYEQYFGPGTRLTVT.

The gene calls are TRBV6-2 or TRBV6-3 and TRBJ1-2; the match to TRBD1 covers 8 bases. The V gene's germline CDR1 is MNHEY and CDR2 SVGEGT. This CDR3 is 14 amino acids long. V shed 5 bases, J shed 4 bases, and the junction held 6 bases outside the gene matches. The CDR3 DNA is TGTGCCAGCAGTCGGACAGGGCCGGTCTATGGCTACACCTTC. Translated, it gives CASSRTGPVYGYTF.

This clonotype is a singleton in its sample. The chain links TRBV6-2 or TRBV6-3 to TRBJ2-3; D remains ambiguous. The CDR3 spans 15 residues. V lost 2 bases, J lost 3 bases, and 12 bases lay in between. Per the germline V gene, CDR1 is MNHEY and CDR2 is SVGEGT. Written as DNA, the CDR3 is TGTGCCAGCAGTTACACCCCATTCGGAACAGATACGCAGTATTTT. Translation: CASSYTPFGTDTQYF.

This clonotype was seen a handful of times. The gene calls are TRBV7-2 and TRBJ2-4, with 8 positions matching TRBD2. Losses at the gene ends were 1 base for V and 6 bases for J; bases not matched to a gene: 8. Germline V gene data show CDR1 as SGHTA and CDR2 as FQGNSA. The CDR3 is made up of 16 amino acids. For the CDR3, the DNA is TGTGCCAGCAGCTTAGGGGAGCGGAGCGGGGGAAACATTCAGTACTTC. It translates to CASSLGERSGGNIQYF.

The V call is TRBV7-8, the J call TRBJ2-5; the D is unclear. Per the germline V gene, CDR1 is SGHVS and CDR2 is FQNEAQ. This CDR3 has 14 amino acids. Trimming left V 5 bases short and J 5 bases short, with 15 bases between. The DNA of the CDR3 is TGTGCCAGCAGCCTCCTAGGAGTTAGGGAGACCCAGTACTTC. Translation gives CASSLLGVRETQYF.

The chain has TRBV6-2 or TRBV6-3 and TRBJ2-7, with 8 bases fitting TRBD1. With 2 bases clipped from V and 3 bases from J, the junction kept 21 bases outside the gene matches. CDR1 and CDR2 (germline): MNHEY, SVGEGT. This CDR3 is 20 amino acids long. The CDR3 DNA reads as TGTGCCAGCAGTTACCCACGAGGCCCAAAATCTCAGGGGGCTGTCTACGAGCAGTACTTC. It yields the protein CASSYPRGPKSQGAVYEQYF.

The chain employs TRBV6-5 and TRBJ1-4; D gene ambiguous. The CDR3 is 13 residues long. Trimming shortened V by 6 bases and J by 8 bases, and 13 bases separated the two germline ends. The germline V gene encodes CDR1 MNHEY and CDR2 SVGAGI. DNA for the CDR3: TGTGCCAGCAGCCCCTTCGGCAGCGAAAAACTGTTTTTT. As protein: CASSPFGSEKLFF.

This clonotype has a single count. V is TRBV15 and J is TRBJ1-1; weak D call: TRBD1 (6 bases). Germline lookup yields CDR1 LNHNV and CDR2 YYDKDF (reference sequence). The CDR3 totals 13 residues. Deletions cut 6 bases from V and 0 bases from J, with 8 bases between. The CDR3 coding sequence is TGTGCCACCAGGGACAGACTGAACACTGAAGCTTTCTTT. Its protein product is CATRDRLNTEAFF.

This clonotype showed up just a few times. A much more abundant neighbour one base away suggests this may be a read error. CDR3 sequence: CASSLEGQPQHF. The CDR3 nucleotides read TGTGCCAGCAGCTTAGAGGGTCAGCCCCAGCATTTT. This chain uses TRBV11-2 with TRBJ1-5; D gene uncertain. The germline CDR1 and CDR2 sequences are SGHAT and FQNNGV. CDR3 length: 12 amino acids. Trimming cost V 0 bases and J 6 bases, with 3 bases left between them.

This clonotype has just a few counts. The CDR3 nucleotides are TGTGCCAGCAGCGGGGGGGGAGACAGGGGGCCCACAGATACGCAGTATTTT. Residues: CASSGGGDRGPTDTQYF. The V call is TRBV12-3 or TRBV12-4, the J call TRBJ2-3; 10 bases align to TRBD1. The V segment lost 6 bases and the J segment 2 bases; nucleotides outside the gene matches: 11. The CDR3 runs to 17 residues.

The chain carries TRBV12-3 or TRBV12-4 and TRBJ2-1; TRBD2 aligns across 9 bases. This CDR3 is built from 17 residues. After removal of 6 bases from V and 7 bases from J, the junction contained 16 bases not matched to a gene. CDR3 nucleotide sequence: TGTGCCAGCAGCCTCTACCGCGGGGGGGCCTCTATAAATGAGCAGTTCTTC. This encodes CASSLYRGGASINEQFF.

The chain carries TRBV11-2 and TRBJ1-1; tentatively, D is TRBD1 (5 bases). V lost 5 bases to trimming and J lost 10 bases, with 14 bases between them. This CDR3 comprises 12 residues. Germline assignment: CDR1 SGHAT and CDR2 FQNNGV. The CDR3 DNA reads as TGTGCCAGCAGCCCCGGGGGGGGAAGAGCTTTCTTT. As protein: CASSPGGGRAFF.

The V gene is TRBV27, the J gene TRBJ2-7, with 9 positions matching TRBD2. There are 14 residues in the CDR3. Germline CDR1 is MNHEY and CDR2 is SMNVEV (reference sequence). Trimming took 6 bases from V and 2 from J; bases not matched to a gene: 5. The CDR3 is CASRLLAGPYEQYF. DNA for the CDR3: TGTGCCAGCAGATTGCTAGCGGGGCCCTACGAGCAGTACTTC.

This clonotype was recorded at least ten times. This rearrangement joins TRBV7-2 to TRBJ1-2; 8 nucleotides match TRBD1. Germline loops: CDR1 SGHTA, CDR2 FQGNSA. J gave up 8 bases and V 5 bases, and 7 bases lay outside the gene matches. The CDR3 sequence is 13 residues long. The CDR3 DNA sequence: TGTGCCAGCAGCCCGGACAGGGATCAGGGCTACACCTTC. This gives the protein CASSPDRDQGYTF. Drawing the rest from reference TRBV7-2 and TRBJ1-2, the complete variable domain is GAGVSQSPSNKVTEKGKDVELRCDPISGHTALYWYRQSLGQGLEFLIYFQGNSAPDKSGLPSDRFSAERTGGSVSTLTIQRTQQEDSAVYLCASSPDRDQGYTFGSGTRLTVV.

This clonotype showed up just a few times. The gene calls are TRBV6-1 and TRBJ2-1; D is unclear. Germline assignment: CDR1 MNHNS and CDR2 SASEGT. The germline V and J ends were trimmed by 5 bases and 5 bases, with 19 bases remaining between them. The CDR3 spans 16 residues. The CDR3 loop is CASSSRFYSGDNEQFF. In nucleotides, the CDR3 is TGTGCCAGCAGTTCCCGCTTTTATTCGGGCGACAATGAGCAGTTCTTC.

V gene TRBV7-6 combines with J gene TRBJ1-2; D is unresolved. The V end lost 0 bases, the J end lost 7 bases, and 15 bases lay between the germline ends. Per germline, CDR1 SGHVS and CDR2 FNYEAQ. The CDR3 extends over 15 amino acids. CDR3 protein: CASSLALGQEAGYTF. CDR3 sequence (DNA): TGTGCCAGCAGCTTAGCCTTGGGCCAAGAGGCTGGCTACACCTTC. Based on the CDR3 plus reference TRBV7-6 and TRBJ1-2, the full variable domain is GAGVSQSPRYKVTKRGQDVALRCDPISGHVSLYWYRQALGQGPEFLTYFNYEAQQDKSGLPNDRFSAERPEGSISTLTIQRTEQRDSAMYRCASSLALGQEAGYTFGSGTRLTVV.

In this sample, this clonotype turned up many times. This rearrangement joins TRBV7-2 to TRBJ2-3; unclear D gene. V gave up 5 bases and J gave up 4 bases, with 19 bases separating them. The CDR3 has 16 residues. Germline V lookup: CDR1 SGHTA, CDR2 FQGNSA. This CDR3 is CASSLGRANLADTQYF. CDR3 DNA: TGTGCCAGCAGCCTAGGGCGAGCCAATCTGGCAGATACGCAGTATTTT.

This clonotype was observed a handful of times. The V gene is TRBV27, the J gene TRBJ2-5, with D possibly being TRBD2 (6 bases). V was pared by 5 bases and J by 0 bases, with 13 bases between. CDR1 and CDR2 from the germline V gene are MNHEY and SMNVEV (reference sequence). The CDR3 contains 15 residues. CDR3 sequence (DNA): TGTGCCAGCAGTCCCCGACGGGGGAACCAAGAGACCCAGTACTTC. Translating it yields CASSPRRGNQETQYF.

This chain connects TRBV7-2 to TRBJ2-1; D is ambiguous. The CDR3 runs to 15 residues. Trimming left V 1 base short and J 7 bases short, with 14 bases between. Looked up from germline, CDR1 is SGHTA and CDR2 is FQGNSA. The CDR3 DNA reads TGTGCCAGCAGCTTAGTTTGGTGGGGAACGAATGAGCAGTTCTTC. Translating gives CASSLVWWGTNEQFF.

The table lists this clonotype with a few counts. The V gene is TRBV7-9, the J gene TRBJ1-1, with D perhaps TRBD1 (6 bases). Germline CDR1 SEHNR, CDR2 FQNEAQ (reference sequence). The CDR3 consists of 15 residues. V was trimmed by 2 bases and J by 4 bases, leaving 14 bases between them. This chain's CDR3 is CASSLLGGGVTEAFF. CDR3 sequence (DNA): TGTGCCAGCAGCTTACTGGGAGGGGGGGTCACTGAAGCTTTCTTT. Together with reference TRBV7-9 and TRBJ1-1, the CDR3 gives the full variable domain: DTGVSQNPRHKITKRGQNVTFRCDPISEHNRLYWYRQTLGQGPEFLTYFQNEAQLEKSRLLSDRFSAERPKGSFSTLEIQRTEQGDSAMYLCASSLLGGGVTEAFFGQGTRLTVV.

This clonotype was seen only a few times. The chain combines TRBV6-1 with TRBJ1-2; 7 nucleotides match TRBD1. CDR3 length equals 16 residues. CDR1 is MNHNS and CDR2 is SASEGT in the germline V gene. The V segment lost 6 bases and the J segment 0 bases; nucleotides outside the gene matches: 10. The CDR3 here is CASSSGGTATNYGYTF. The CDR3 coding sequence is TGTGCCAGCAGCTCAGGTGGGACAGCGACTAACTATGGCTACACCTTC.

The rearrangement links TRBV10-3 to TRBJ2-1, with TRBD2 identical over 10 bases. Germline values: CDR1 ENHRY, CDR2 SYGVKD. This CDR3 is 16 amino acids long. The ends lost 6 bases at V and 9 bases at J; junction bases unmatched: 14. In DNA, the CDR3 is TGTGCCATCAGGGGGGTAGCGGGAGGCTCTTCAGCTGAGCAGTTCTTC. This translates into CAIRGVAGGSSAEQFF.

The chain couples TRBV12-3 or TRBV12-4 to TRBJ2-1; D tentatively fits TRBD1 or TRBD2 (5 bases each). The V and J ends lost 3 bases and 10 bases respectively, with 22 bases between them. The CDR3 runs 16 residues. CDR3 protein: CASSLAGIQGAGEQFF. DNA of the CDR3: TGTGCCAGCAGTTTGGCCGGGATACAAGGGGCTGGCGAGCAGTTCTTC.

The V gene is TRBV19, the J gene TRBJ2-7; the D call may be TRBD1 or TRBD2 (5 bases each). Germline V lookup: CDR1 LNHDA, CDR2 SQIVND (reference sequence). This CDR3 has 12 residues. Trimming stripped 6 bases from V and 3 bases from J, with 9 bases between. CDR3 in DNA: TGTGCCAGTAGCGGGGCAGTCTACGAGCAGTACTTC. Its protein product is CASSGAVYEQYF.

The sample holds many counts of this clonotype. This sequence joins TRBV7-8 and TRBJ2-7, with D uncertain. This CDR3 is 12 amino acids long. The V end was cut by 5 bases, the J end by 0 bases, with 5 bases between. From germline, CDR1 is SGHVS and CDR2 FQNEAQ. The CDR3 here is CASSPFSYEQYF. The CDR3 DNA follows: TGTGCCAGCAGCCCATTCTCCTACGAGCAGTACTTC.

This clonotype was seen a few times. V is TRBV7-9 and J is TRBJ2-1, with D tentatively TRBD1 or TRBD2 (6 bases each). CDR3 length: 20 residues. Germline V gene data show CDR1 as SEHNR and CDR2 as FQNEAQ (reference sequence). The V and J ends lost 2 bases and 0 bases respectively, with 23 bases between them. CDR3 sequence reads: CASSLRFGGWREVSYNEQFF. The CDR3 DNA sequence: TGTGCCAGCAGCTTAAGGTTTGGGGGCTGGCGGGAAGTCTCCTACAATGAGCAGTTCTTC.

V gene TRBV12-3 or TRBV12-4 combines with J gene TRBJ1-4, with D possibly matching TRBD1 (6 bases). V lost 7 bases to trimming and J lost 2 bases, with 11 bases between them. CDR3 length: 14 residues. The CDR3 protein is CASTRQETNEKLFF. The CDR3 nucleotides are TGTGCCAGCACCCGACAGGAGACTAATGAAAAACTGTTTTTT.